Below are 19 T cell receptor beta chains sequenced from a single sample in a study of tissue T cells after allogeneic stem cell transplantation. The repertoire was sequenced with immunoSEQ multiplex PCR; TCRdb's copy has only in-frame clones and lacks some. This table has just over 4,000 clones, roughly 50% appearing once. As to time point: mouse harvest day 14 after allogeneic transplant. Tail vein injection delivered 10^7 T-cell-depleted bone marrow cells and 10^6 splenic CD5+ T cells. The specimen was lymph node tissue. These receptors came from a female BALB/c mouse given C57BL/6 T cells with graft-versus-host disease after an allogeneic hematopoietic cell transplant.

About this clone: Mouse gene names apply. Here the CDR3 reads CAWSLSRVDSDYTF. Partial CDR3 DNA: TGTGCCTGGAGTCTAAGCAGGGTGGACTCCGACTACACC. J is TRBJ1-2 and V is TRBV31, with a possible D match to TRBD1 (5 bases). The DNA ends 1 residue before the CDR3 does, and the rest of the CDR3 is filled in from the germline J gene. This CDR3 has 14 amino acids. The germline V gene has CDR1 GKSSPN and CDR2 SITVG. With 0 bases removed from V and 3 bases from J, the gap between germline ends came to 11 bases.

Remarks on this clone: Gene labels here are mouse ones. The DNA read from the CDR3 is TGTGCAAGCAGCTACCGCCTGGGTCAAAACACCTTGTAC. Protein sequence: CASSYRLGQNTLY. The entire CDR3 sequence reads CASSYRLGQNTLYF. V is TRBV16 and J is TRBJ2-4; no clear D gene. The read gets to within 1 residue of the CDR3 end, and the germline J gene fills in the rest. Germline V gene sequence: CDR1 SGHSA, CDR2 FRNQAP. The CDR3 covers 14 residues. The V gene lost 4 bases and the J gene lost 1 base, with 9 bases spanning the gap.

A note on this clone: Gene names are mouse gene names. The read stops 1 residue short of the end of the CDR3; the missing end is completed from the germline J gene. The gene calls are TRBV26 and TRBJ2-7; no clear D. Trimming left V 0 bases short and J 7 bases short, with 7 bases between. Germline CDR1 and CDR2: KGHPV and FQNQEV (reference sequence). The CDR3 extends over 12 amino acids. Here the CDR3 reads CASSLSGGEQYF. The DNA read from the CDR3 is TGTGCCAGCAGTCTGTCGGGAGGGGAACAGTAC.

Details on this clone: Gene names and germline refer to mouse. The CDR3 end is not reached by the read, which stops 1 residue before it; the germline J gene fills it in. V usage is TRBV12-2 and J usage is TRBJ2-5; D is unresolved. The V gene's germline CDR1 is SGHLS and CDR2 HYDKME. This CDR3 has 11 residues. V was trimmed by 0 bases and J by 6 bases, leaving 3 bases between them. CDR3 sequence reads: CASSLMDTQYF. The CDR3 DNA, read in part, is TGTGCCAGCTCTCTCATGGACACCCAGTAC.

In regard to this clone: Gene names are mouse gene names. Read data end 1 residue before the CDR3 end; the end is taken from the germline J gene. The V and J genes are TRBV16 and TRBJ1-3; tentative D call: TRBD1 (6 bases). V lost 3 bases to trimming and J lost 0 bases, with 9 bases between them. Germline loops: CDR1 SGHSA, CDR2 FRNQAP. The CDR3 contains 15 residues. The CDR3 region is CASSFRQDSGNTLYF. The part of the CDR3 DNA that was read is TGTGCAAGCAGCTTTCGACAGGATTCTGGAAATACGCTCTAT.

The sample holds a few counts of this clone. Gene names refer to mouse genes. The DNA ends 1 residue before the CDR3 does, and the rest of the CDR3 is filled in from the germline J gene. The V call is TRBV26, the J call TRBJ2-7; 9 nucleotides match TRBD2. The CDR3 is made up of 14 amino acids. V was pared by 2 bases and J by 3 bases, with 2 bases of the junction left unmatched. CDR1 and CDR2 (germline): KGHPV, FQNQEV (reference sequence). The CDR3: CASSLDWGNYEQYF. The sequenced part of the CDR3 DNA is TGTGCCAGCAGTCTGGACTGGGGGAACTATGAACAGTAC.

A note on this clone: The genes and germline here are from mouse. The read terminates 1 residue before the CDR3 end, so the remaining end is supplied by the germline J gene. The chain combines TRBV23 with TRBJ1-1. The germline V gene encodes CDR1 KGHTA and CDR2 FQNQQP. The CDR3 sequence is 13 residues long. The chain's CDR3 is CSSSQRGRSEVFF. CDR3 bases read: TGCTCCAGCAGTCAGAGGGGCAGGTCAGAAGTCTTC.

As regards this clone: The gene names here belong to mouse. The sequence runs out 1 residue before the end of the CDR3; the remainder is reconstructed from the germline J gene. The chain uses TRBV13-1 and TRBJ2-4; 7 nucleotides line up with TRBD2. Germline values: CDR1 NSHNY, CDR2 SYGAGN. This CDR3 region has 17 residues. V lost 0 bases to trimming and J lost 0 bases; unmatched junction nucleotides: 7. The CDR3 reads CASSDDGSGGSQNTLYF. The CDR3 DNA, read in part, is TGTGCCAGCAGTGATGATGGGTCGGGGGGGAGTCAAAACACCTTGTAC.

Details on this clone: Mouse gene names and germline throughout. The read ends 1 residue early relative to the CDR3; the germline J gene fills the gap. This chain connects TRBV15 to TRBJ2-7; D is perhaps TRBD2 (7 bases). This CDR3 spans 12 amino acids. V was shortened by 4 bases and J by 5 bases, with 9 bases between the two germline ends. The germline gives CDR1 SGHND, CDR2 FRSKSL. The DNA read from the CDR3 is TGTGCCAGCAGTTGGGGGGCGCATGAACAGTAC. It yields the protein CASSWGAHEQY. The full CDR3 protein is CASSWGAHEQYF.

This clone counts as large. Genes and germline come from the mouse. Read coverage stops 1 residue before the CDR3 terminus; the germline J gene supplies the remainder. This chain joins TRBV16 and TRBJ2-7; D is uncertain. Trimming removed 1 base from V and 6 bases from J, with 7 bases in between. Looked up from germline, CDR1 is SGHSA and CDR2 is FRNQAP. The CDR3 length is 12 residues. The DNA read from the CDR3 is TGTGCAAGCAGCTTAGGGAACAGTGAACAGTAC. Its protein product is CASSLGNSEQY. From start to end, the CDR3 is CASSLGNSEQYF.

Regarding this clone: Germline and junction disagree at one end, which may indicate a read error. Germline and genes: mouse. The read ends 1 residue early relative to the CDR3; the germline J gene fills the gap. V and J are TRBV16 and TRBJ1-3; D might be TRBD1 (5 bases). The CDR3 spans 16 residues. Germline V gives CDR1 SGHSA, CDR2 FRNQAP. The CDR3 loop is CASSSTGTGAAPTLYF. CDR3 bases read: TGCGCAAGCAGCTCGACCGGCACAGGTGCTGCCCCTACGCTCTAT.

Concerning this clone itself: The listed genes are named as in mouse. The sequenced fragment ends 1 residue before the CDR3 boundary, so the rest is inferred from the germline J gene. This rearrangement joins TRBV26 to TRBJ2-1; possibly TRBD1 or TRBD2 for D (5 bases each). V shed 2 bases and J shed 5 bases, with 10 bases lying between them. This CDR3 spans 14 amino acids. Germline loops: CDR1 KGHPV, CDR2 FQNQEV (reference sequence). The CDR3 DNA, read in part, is TGTGCCAGCAGTCTGGGTGGGGCCAATGCTGAGCAGTTC. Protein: CASSLGGANAEQF. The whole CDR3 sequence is CASSLGGANAEQFF.

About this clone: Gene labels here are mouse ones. The sequenced part of the CDR3 DNA is TGTGGTGCTAGCAGGGGGTCTAGTGCAGAAACGCTGTAT. Translated: CGASRGSSAETLY. The full CDR3 is CGASRGSSAETLYF. V usage is TRBV20 and J usage is TRBJ2-3, with 7 bases matching TRBD1. Read coverage stops 1 residue before the CDR3 terminus; the germline J gene supplies the remainder. Germline CDR1 and CDR2: GFQATS and STVNSAI. This CDR3 has 14 residues. The trim removed 3 bases at V and 0 bases at J, leaving 3 bases unmatched.

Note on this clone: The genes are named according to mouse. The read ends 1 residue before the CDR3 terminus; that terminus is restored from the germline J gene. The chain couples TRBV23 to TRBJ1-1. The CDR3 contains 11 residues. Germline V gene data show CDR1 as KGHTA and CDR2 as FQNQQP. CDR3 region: CSSSLNTEVFF. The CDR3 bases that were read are TGCTCCAGCAGCCTAAACACAGAAGTCTTC.

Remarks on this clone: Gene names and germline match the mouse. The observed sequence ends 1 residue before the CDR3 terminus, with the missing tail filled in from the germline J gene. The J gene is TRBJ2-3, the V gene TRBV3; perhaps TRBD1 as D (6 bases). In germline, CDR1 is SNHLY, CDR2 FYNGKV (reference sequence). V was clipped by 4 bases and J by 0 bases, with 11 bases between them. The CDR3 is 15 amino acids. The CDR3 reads CASSSVRGSAETLYF. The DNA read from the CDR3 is TGTGCCAGCAGCTCAGTCAGGGGTAGTGCAGAAACGCTGTAT.

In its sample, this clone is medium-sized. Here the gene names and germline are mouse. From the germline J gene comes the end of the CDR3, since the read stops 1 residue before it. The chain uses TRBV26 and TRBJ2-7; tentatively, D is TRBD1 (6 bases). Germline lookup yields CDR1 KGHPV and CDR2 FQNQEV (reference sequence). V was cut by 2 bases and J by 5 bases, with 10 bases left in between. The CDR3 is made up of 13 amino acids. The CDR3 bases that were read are TGTGCCAGCAGTCTGGGCAGGGGAGATGAACAGTAC. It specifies CASSLGRGDEQY. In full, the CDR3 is CASSLGRGDEQYF.

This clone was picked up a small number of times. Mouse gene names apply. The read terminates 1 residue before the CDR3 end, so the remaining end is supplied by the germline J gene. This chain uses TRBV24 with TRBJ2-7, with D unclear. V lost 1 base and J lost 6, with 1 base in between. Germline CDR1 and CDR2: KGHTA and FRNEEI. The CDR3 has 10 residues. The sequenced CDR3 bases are TGTGCCAGCAGTCTGTTTGAACAGTAC. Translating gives CASSLFEQY. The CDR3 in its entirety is CASSLFEQYF.

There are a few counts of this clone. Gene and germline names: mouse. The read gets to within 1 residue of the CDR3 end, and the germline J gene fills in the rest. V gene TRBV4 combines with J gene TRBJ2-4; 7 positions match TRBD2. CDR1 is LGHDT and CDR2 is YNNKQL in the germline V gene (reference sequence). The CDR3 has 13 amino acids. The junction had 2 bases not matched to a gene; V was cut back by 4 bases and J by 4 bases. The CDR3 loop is CASSSGGENTLYF. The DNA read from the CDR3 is TGTGCCAGCAGCTCGGGGGGGGAAAACACCTTGTAC.

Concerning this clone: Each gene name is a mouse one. The CDR3 is CASGVGTGNNQAPLF. Incomplete CDR3 DNA: TGTGCCAGCGGTGTCGGGACAGGGAACAACCAGGCTCCGCTT. The chain joins TRBV13-2 to TRBJ1-5; 9 bases are shared with TRBD1. The read falls 1 residue short of the CDR3 end, and the missing part is taken from the germline J gene. Trimming cost V 3 bases and J 1 base; bases outside gene matches: 2. The germline gives CDR1 NNHNN, CDR2 SYGAGS (reference sequence). The CDR3 covers 15 residues.